The source of this TCR beta chain is a study of Ad26.COV2.S vaccination and SARS-CoV-2 variants (dated by TCRdb to the early 2020s). In terms of the full investigation: Vaccine-arm donors came from COV1001, a multicentre, randomized, double-blind, placebo-controlled phase I-IIa trial of Ad26.COV2.S in healthy adults. Dosing of Ad26.COV2.S was intramuscular, at either 5x10^10 or 1x10^11 viral particles, delivered as one shot or as two shots spaced 56 days apart. TCRbeta repertoire sequencing was used to assess the specificity and breadth of SARS-CoV-2-reactive T cell receptors after Ad26.COV2.S vaccination. A total of some 30 samples were included in the TCR-sequenced set, comprising about 20 Ad26.COV2.S vaccine recipients, 5 placebo recipients and 8 SARS-CoV-2 convalescent individuals. Trial participants were randomized into five groups of five: low-dose or high-dose Ad26.COV2.S given once or twice, or placebo on both occasions. Investigators did not know the trial group allocation while performing experiments and assessing outcomes. Broader findings and caveats from the paper: The study lacked the statistical power to compare responses across vaccine doses or regimens. The authors noted that total T cell responses may have been underestimated by the TCR breadth and depth analyses. Substantial breadth of spike-specific CD8+ and CD4+ T cell responses was reported after vaccination. Spike-specific TCR breadth was higher in Ad26.COV2.S recipients than in placebo recipients (P = 0.0014). Vaccine and placebo recipients had comparable non-spike TCR breadth, which fits with the vaccine containing only spike.

Taken with the paper, the label for treatment or condition translates to: about 20 received Ad26.COV2.S at low or high dose, single or two shots; several received placebo; per-sample allocation not given. Repertoires of vaccine and placebo recipients were sequenced from samples collected on day 63 after the first injection. In Cohort 1b, about 25 adults aged 18-55 years were enrolled at a single site in Boston, USA, between 29 July and 7 August 2020. As a vaccine, Ad26.COV2.S was a replication-incompetent adenovirus type 26 vector that expressed a prefusion-stabilized SARS-CoV-2 spike protein derived from the original Wuhan strain. About this clone: The clone's antigen remains unknown. Base quality data are lacking; no much larger clone is found one base away.

CDR1 is given as LNHDA and CDR2 as SQIVND, both from the germline V gene (reference sequence). The CDR3 runs 14 amino acids, cysteine and phenylalanine included. The DNA shown is the 42-base CDR3, in frame from base 1. V and J are truncated by 6 bases and 3 bases respectively, leaving an intervening sequence of 12 bases. TCRbeta CDR3 regions were sequenced with the immunoSEQ Assay. After extraction, genomic DNA underwent amplification by bias-controlled multiplex PCR, followed by high-throughput sequencing. The study's own analysis went as follows. To quantify the absolute abundance of every unique TCRbeta CDR3 region, sequences were collapsed and filtered. T cell fraction was estimated by normalizing TCRbeta template counts to usable DNA, which was measured by amplifying reference genes present in all nucleated cells. Repertoire TCRs were annotated as SARS-CoV-2-specific by exact matching of V gene, CDR3 amino acid sequence and J gene to a known reactive TCR set. The reference SARS-CoV-2 TCR set came from MIRA and was filtered for enrichment in COVID-19-positive ImmuneCODE repertoires, removing public or cross-reactive TCRs. Using the MIRA antigens, annotated TCRs were further analysed by specific ORF or by position within an ORF. Breadth was defined as the number of annotated unique rearrangements divided by the total number of unique productive rearrangements, and depth was defined as the summed frequency of the annotated unique rearrangements. TCR breadth was compared between groups using two-sided Wilcoxon rank-sum tests. TCRdb provides this immuneACCESS table in a form limited to in-frame rearrangements. Some clones are lacking; in checked studies, under half of them reflect an unresolved V gene, and why the rest are absent is not known. For V, J and clone size, that table is used; D and trimming come from the DNA. Here the sample has approximately 300,000 clones; just over 85% occur a single time. The top ten clones comprise 1.5% to 2.5% of the sample.

The sequence was obtained from a person between 18 and 65 years old who received the Ad26.COV2.S COVID-19 vaccine or a placebo. The rearrangement combines TRBV19 with TRBJ1-5, with the D gene uncertain. Specimen: peripheral blood, collected in a trial of Ad26.COV2.S vaccine versus placebo. The CDR3: CASSYGRPNQPQHF. The DNA reads TGTGCCAGTAGCTACGGACGGCCCAATCAGCCCCAGCATTTT.